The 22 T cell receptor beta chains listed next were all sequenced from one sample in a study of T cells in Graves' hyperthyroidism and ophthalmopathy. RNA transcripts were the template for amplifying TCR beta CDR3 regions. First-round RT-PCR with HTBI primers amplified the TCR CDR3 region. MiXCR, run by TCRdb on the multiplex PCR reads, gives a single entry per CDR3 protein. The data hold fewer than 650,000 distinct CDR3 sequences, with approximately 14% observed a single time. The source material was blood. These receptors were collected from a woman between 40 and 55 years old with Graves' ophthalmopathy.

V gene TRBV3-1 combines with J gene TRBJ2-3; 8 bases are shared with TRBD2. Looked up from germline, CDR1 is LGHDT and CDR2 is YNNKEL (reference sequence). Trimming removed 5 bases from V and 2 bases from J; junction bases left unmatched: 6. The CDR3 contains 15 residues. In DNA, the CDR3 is TGTGCCAGCAGCATATCTAGCGGGCCCACAGATACGCAGTATTTT. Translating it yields CASSISSGPTDTQYF.

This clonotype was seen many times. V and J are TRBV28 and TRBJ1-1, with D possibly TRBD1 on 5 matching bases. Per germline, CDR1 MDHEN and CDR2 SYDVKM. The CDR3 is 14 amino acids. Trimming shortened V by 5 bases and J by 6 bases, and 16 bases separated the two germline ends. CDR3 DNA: TGTGCCAGCAGTACCAACAGCGGGGCGGCTGAAGCTTTCTTT. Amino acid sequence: CASSTNSGAAEAFF.

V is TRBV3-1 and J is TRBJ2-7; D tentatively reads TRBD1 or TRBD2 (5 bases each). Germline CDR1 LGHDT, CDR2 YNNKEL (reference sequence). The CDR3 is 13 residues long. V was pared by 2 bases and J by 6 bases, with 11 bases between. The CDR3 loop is CASSQSRGGEQYF. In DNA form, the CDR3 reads TGTGCCAGCAGCCAATCTCGGGGCGGCGAGCAGTACTTC.

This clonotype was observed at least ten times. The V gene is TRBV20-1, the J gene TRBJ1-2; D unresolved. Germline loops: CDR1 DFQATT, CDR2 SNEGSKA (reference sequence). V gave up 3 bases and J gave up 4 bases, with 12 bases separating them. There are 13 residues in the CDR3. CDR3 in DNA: TGCAGTGCTAGCCGGGGAATCGTCTATGGCTACACCTTC. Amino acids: CSASRGIVYGYTF.

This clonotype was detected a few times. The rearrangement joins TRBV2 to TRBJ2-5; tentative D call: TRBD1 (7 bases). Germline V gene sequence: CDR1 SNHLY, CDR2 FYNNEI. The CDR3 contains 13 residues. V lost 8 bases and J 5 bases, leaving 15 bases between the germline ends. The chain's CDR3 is CASGGGIGETQYF. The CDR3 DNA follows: TGTGCCAGCGGAGGGGGCATCGGGGAGACCCAGTACTTC.

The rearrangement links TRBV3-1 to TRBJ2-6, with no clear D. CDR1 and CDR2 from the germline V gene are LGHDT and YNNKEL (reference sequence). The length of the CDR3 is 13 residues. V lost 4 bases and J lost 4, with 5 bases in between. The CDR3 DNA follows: TGTGCCAGCAGCCCCCAGGGGGCCAACGTCCTGACTTTC. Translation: CASSPQGANVLTF.

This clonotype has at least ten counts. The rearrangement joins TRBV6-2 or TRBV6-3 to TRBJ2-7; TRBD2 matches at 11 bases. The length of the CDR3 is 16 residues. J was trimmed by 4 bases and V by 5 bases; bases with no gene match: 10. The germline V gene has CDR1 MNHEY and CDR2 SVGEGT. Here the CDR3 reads CASSPSGLAVLYEQYF. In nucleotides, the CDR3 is TGTGCCAGCAGTCCCTCGGGACTAGCGGTACTATACGAGCAGTACTTC.

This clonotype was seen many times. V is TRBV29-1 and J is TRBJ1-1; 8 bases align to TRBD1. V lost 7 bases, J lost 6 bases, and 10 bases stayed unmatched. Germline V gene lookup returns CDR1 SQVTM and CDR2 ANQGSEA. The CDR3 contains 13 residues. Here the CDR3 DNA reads TGCAGCGCACTCGGACAGGGCTTCGCTGAAGCTTTCTTT. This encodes CSALGQGFAEAFF.

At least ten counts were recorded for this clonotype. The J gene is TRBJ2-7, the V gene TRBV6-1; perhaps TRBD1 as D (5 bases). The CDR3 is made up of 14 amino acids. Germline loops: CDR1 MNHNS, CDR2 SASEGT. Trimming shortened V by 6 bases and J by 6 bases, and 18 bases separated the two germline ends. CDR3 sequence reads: CASSPQGLGREQYF. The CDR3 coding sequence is TGTGCCAGCAGCCCCCAGGGTCTGGGGCGCGAGCAGTACTTC.

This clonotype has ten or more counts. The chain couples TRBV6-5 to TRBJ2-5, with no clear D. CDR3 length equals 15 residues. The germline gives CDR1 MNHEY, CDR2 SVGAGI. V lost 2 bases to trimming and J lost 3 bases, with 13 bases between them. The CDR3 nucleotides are TGTGCCAGCAGTTACCTCGAAACCCTAGAAGAGACCCAGTACTTC. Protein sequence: CASSYLETLEETQYF.

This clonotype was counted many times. The CDR3 loop reads CASSFGQTSYEQYF. The CDR3 bases are TGTGCCAGCAGTTTCGGACAGACCTCCTACGAGCAGTACTTC. J is TRBJ2-7 and V is TRBV12-3 or TRBV12-4; a possible D gene is TRBD1 (6 bases). The CDR3 is 14 amino acids. Trimming shortened V by 3 bases and J by 0 bases, and 9 bases separated the two germline ends.

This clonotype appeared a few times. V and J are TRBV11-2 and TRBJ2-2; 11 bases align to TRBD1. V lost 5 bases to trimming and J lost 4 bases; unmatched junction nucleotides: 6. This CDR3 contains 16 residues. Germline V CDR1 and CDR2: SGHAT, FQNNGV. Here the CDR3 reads CASSRTGTGGTGELFF. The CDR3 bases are TGTGCCAGCAGCCGCACCGGGACAGGGGGCACCGGGGAGCTGTTTTTT.

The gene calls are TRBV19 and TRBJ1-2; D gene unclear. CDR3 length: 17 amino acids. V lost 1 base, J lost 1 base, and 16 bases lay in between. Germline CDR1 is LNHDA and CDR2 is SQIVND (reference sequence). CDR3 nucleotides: TGTGCCAGTAGTATAGGAGTGGCAGCTGAGAGTAACTATGGCTACACCTTC. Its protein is CASSIGVAAESNYGYTF.

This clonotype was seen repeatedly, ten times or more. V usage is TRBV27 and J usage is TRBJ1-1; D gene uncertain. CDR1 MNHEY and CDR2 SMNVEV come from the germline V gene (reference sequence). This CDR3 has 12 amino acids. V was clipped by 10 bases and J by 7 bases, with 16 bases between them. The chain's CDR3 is CATQTLWGEAFF. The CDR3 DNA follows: TGTGCCACCCAAACCTTGTGGGGTGAAGCTTTCTTT.

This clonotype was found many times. The CDR3 is CASSEAGFGTQYF. The CDR3 nucleotides are TGTGCCAGCAGTGAAGCGGGATTCGGGACCCAGTACTTC. The chain couples TRBV2 to TRBJ2-5; D is ambiguous. Trimming cost V 0 bases and J 7 bases, with 9 bases left between them. Germline CDR1 is SNHLY and CDR2 is FYNNEI. CDR3 length: 13 amino acids.

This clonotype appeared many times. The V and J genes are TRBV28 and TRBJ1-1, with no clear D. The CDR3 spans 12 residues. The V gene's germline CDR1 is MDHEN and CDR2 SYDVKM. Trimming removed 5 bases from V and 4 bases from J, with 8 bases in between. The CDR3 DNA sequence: TGTGCCAGCAGTAAAATCACCACTGAAGCTTTCTTT. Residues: CASSKITTEAFF.

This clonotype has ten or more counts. The CDR3 DNA reads TGTGCCAGCACGCTCAGACTAGCAGGAAACACCGGGGAGCTGTTTTTT. Translating it yields CASTLRLAGNTGELFF. The chain recombines TRBV6-1 with TRBJ2-2; 7 positions match TRBD2. Germline CDR1 is MNHNS and CDR2 is SASEGT. The CDR3 extends over 16 amino acids. The V segment lost 7 bases and the J segment 2 bases; nucleotides outside the gene matches: 10.

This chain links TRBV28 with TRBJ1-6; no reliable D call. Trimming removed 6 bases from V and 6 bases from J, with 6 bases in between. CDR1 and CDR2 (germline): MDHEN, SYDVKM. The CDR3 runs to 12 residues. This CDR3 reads CASSLINSPLHF. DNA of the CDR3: TGTGCCAGCAGCTTGATTAATTCACCCCTCCACTTT.

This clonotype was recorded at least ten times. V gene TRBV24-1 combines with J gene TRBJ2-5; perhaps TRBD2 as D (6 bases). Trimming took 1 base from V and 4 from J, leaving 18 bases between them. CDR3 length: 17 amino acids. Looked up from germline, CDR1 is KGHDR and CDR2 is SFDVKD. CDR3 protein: CATSDLQEEGRPETQYF. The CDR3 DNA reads TGTGCCACCAGTGATTTACAAGAGGAGGGAAGGCCAGAGACCCAGTACTTC.

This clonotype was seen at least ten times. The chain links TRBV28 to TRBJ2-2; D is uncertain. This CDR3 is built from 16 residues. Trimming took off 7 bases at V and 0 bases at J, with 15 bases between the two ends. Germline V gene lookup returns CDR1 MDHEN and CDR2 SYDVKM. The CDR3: CASTAGRPANTGELFF. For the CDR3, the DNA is TGTGCCAGCACAGCAGGCCGACCCGCGAACACCGGGGAGCTGTTTTTT.

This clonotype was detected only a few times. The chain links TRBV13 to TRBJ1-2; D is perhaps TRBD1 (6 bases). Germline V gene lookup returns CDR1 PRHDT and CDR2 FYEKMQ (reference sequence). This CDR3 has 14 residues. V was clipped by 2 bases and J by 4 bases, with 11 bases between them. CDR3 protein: CASSLRGLGYGYTF. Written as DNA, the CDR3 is TGTGCCAGCAGCTTACGGGGGCTTGGCTATGGCTACACCTTC.

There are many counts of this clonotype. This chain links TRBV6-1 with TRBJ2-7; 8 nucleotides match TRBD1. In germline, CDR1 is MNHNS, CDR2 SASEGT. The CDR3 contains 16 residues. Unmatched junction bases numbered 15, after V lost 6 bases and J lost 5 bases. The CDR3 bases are TGTGCCAGCAGAGAGCATGGGGCAGGGGGCGAAGACGAGCAGTACTTC. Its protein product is CASREHGAGGEDEQYF.